This is a list of T cell receptor beta chains from one sample in a study of neurological immune-mediated disorders. TCRdb itself ran the 5' RACE reads through MiXCR, one entry per CDR3 protein. Here the sample spans 66,000 or so distinct CDR3 sequences, 5.2% being singletons. Sequenced material: PBMCs. The receptors shown here come from a woman aged 25 to 39 with multiple sclerosis. Both conserved end residues are trimmed from each CDR3. The order of the fields is D gene, V gene, CDR3 protein. D genes are given only for firm matches.

-	TRBV20-1	SARWQQSAYNQPQN
TRBD1	TRBV7-9	ASSFGQEYMNTEAF
-	TRBV6-5	ASSAESSYNSPLN
TRBD1	TRBV28	ASRSPGQGDEQY
-	TRBV5-1	ASSTNSRSDREQF
-	TRBV12-3/TRBV12-4	ASRATQGPQPQH
-	TRBV15	ATSYSSFRTSTGELF
-	TRBV20-1	SASTGGYQPQH
-	TRBV5-1	ASSLGPAGGTYEQY
-	TRBV12-3/TRBV12-4	ASRAGRGRENQPQH
TRBD1	TRBV6-6	ASSYPLAGGNEQY
TRBD1	TRBV9	ASSVEGTAGGTQY
-	TRBV18	ASSPTTDTQY
TRBD2	TRBV20-1	SARDGSGGRSYNEQF
TRBD2	TRBV30	ACRRAGGLSSYEQY
-	TRBV7-2	ASSLLGMNTEAF
TRBD2	TRBV20-1	SARKGLAGRYNEQF
-	TRBV24-1	ASREPTNEKLF
TRBD1	TRBV20-1	SAKGQGGSEQY
-	TRBV6-6	ASSRNGGSADTQY
TRBD1	TRBV5-1	ASSLGQGALPSTDTQY
TRBD1	TRBV10-2	ASTGTVTGELF
-	TRBV12-3/TRBV12-4	ASSSVVQNIQY
-	TRBV20-1	SARIHPQGNEQF
TRBD1	TRBV6-2/TRBV6-3	ASNRQGSNTEAF
-	TRBV7-2	ASSKYAQENNSPLN
TRBD2	TRBV5-1	ASSLELAGGLHEQY
-	TRBV5-1	ASSSRYSGANVLT
-	TRBV18	ASSPDFTDTQY
-	TRBV28	ASTTPGGYT
-	TRBV12-3/TRBV12-4	ASSPAGFENTEAF
TRBD1	TRBV6-1	ASSPQTGVWGYT
-	TRBV20-1	SASSERAYGYT
-	TRBV7-3	ASSLMGRSETQY
-	TRBV10-3	AISQRQGTYEQY
-	TRBV11-2	ASSLNRHPAGETQY
TRBD1	TRBV5-1	ASSEGASDTDTQY
TRBD1	TRBV20-1	SALPGQRTYEQY
TRBD1	TRBV7-2	ASSRDRGDTQY
TRBD2	TRBV6-6	AAAETSGGYYNEQF
TRBD1	TRBV5-6	ASSFSDRGSPLH
-	TRBV5-1	ASSLAGPRNTEAF
-	TRBV4-1	ASSYFTEGRTEAF
-	TRBV5-4	ASRPDPRTSTDTQY
-	TRBV20-1	SARDFRFDGYT
TRBD2	TRBV7-6	ASSRGLAGGPSHTQY
-	TRBV12-3/TRBV12-4	ASSFTGPSGNTIY
TRBD2	TRBV6-5	ASSYRASGGSETQY
-	TRBV6-5	ASSYDPWRTLDTQY
-	TRBV20-1	SAQITSYNEQF
TRBD2	TRBV20-1	SAPDLGGYEQY
-	TRBV29-1	SVEVQSRSTDTQY
-	TRBV7-9	ASSSVWRATEAF
-	TRBV7-2	ASSLGIYRDSNQPQN
-	TRBV20-1	SAQGQMSSPLH
-	TRBV20-1	SARDIQGTSGNTIY
TRBD1	TRBV12-3/TRBV12-4	ASSLGGQGYNEQF
-	TRBV12-3/TRBV12-4	ASTRSTDTQY